This TCR beta chain originates from a study of blood T cell repertoires in COVID-19. Some clones are missing from TCRdb's copy, which holds only in-frame ones; the method was immunoSEQ multiplex PCR. The sample holds hundreds of thousands of clones, roughly 90% seen once. Germline CDR1 reads GTSNPN; CDR2 reads SVGIG (reference sequence). The V and J ends lost 3 bases and 7 bases respectively, with 18 bases between them. CDR3 length: 14 residues. Sequencing input: PBMCs or T cells enriched from blood (not recorded which). This chain uses TRBV30 with TRBJ1-1; D perhaps matches TRBD1 (6 bases). The TCR originated in a man aged 35 to 55 who had recovered from COVID-19. The CDR3 DNA reads as TGTGCCTGGAGCTTGGGGTCCCCGGGACATGAAGCTTTCTTT. Translation gives CAWSLGSPGHEAFF.